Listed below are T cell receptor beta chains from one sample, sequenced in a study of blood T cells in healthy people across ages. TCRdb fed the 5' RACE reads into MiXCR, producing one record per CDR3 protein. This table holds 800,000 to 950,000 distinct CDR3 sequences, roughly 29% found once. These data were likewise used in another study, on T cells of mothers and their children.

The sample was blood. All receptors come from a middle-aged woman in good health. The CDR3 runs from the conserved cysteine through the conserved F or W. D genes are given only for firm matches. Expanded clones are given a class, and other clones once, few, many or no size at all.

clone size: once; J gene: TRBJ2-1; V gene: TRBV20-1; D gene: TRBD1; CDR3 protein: CSARLGDRGEQFF; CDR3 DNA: TGCAGTGCTAGATTGGGCGACAGGGGGGAGCAGTTCTTC
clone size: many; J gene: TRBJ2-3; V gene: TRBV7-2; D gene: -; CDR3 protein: CASSPQVAADTQYF; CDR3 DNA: TGTGCCAGCAGCCCCCAAGTAGCGGCAGATACGCAGTATTTT
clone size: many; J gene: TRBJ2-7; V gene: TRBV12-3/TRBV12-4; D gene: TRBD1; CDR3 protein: CASSFGRGLVGYEQYF; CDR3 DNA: TGTGCCAGCAGTTTTGGCAGGGGGCTGGTGGGCTACGAGCAGTACTTC
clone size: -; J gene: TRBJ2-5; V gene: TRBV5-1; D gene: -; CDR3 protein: CASSLITAAETQYF; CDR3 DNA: TGCGCCAGCAGCTTGATTACAGCAGCAGAGACCCAGTACTTC
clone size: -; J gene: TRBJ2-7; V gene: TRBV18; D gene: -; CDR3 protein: CASSSAGEGYEQYF; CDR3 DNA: TGTGCCAGCTCGTCGGCAGGGGAAGGATACGAGCAGTACTTC
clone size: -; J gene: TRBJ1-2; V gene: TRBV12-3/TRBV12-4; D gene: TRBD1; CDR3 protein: CASRTQGANYGYTF; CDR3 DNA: TGTGCCAGCAGGACACAGGGGGCGAACTATGGCTACACCTTC
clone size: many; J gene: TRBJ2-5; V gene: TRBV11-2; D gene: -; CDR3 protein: CASSLGGSVGETQYF; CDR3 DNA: TGTGCCAGCAGCTTAGGAGGGTCGGTAGGAGAGACCCAGTACTTC
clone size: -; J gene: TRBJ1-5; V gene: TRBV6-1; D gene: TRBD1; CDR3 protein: CASNPRGLGQPQHF; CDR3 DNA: TGTGCCAGCAATCCCAGGGGGCTGGGTCAGCCCCAGCATTTT
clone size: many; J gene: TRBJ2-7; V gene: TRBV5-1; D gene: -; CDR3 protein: CASSPYGVTYEQYF; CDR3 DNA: TGCGCCAGCAGCCCCTACGGGGTTACCTACGAGCAGTACTTC
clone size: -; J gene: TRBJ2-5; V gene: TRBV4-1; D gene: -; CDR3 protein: CASSQGPSAKETQYF; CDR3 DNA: TGCGCCAGCAGCCAAGGGCCTAGTGCCAAGGAGACCCAGTACTTC
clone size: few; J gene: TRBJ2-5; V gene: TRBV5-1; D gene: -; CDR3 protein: CASSEPGQETQYF; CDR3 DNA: TGCGCCAGCAGTGAACCGGGGCAGGAGACCCAGTACTTC
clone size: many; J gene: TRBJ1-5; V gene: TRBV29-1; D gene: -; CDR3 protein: CSVVQDLDQPQHF; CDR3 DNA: TGCAGCGTTGTCCAGGATCTGGATCAGCCCCAGCATTTT
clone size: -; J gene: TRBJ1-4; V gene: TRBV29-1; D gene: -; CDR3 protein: CSVDANEKLFF; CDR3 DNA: TGCAGCGTGGACGCAAATGAAAAACTGTTTTTT
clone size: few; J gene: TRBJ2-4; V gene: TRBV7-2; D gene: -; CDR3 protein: CASSLGGMENIQYF; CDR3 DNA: TGTGCCAGCAGCTTAGGGGGTATGGAAAACATTCAGTACTTC
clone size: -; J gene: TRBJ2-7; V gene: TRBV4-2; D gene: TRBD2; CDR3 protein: CASSQAGGDEQYF; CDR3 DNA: TGTGCCAGCAGCCAAGCGGGAGGGGATGAGCAGTACTTC
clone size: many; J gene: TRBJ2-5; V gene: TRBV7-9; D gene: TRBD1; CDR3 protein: CASSLYADRQQETQYF; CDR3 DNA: TGTGCCAGCAGCTTATACGCGGACAGGCAGCAAGAGACCCAGTACTTC
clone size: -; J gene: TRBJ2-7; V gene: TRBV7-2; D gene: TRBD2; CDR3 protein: CASSLARSGGSYEQYF; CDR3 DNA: TGTGCCAGCAGCTTGGCCCGTAGCGGGGGTTCCTACGAGCAGTACTTC
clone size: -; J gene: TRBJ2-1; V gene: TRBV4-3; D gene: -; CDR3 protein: CASSQETSNEQFF; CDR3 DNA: TGCGCCAGCAGCCAAGAAACTAGCAATGAGCAGTTCTTC
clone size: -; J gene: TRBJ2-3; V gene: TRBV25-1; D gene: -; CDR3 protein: CASSEFFGGPDTQYF; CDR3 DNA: TGTGCCAGCAGTGAATTTTTTGGGGGTCCGGATACGCAGTATTTT
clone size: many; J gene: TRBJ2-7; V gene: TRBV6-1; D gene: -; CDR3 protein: CASSEGLGTPYEQYF; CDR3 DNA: TGTGCCAGCAGTGAAGGCCTTGGGACCCCCTACGAGCAGTACTTC
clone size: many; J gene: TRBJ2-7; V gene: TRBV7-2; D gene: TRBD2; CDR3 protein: CASSYIAGGYEQYF; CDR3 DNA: TGTGCCAGCAGCTACATAGCGGGGGGATACGAGCAGTACTTC
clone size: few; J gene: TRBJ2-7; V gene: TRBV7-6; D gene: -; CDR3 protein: CASSSTRGGQDEQYF; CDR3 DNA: TGTGCCAGCAGCTCAACTCGAGGGGGTCAGGACGAGCAGTACTTC
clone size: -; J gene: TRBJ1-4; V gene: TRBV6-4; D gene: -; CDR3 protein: CASSDSKFF; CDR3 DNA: TGTGCCAGCAGTGACTCGAAGTTTTTT
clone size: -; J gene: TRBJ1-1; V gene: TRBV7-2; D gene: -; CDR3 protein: CASSLTTANTEAFF; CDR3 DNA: TGTGCCAGCAGCTTAACTACAGCGAACACTGAAGCTTTCTTT
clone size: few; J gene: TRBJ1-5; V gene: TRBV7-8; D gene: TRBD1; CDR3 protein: CASSEGGFSNQPQHF; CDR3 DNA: TGTGCCAGCAGCGAAGGGGGCTTCAGCAATCAGCCCCAGCATTTT
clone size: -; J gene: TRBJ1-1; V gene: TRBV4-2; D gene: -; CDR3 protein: CASSHEGFGWAFF; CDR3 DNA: TGTGCCAGCAGCCATGAGGGGTTTGGTTGGGCTTTCTTT
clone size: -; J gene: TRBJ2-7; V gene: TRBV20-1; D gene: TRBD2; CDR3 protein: CSARNSGGAGEQYF; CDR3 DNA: TGCAGTGCTAGAAATAGCGGGGGGGCCGGTGAGCAGTACTTC
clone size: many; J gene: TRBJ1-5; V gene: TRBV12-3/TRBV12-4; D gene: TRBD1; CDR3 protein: CASSRGQLLNQPQHF; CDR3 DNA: TGTGCCAGCAGTAGGGGACAGCTCCTCAATCAGCCCCAGCATTTT
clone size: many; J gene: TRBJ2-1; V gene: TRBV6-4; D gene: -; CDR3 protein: CASSAVVGNEQFF; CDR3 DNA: TGTGCCAGCAGTGCGGTCGTAGGTAATGAGCAGTTCTTC
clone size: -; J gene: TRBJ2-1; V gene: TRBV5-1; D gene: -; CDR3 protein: CASSLGGLQGKNEQFF; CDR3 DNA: TGCGCCAGCAGCTTGGGCGGACTACAGGGGAAGAATGAGCAGTTCTTC
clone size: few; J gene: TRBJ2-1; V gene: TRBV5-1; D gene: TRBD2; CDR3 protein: CASSLDSGGADEQFF; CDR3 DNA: TGCGCCAGCAGCTTAGATAGCGGGGGGGCCGATGAGCAGTTCTTC
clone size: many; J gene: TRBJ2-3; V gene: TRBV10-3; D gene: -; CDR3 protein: CAISALTDMQYF; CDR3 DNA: TGTGCCATCAGTGCTCTAACAGATATGCAGTATTTT
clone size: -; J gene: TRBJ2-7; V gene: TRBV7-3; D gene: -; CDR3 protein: CASSAFGLSSYNEQYF; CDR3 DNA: TGTGCCAGCAGCGCATTCGGCCTAAGCTCCTACAATGAGCAGTACTTC
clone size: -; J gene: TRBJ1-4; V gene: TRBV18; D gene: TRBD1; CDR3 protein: CASSLMTGQLRTNEKLFF; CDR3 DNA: TGTGCCAGCTCACTCATGACAGGGCAACTTCGGACTAATGAAAAACTGTTTTTT
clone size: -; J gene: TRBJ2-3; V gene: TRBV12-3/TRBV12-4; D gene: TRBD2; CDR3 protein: CANSSGTRGWGDTQYF; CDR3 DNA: TGTGCCAACAGTTCCGGGACTAGGGGCTGGGGGGATACGCAGTATTTT
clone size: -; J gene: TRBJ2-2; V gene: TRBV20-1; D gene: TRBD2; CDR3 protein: CSASYAGGYTGELFF; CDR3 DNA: TGCAGTGCTAGTTACGCGGGGGGTTACACCGGGGAGCTGTTTTTT
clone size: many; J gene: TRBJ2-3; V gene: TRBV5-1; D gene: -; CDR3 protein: CASSSESGTDTQYF; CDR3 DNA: TGCGCCAGCAGCTCGGAGAGCGGCACAGATACGCAGTATTTT
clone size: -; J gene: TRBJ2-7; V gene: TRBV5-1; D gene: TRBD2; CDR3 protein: CASREGLAGNEQYF; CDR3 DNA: TGCGCCAGCAGAGAAGGACTAGCGGGCAACGAGCAGTACTTC
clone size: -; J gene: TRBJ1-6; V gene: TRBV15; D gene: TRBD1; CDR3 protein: CATSRPDRGNSPLHF; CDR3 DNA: TGTGCCACCAGCAGACCCGACAGGGGTAATTCACCCCTCCACTTT
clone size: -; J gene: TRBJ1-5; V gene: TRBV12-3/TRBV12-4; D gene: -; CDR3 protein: CASSSNTGIQPQHF; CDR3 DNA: TGTGCCAGCAGTTCCAATACAGGGATTCAGCCCCAGCATTTT
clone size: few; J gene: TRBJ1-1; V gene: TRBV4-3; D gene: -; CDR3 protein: CASSNTGIMNTEAFF; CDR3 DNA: TGCGCCAGCAGCAACACCGGGATAATGAACACTGAAGCTTTCTTT
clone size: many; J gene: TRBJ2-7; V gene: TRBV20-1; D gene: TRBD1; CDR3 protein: CSATGTGESSYEQYF; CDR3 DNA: TGCAGTGCGACCGGGACAGGGGAAAGCTCCTACGAGCAGTACTTC
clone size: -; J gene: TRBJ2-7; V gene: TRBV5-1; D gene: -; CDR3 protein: CASSFQGGLDEQYF; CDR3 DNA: TGCGCCAGCAGCTTCCAGGGAGGTTTAGACGAGCAGTACTTC